The next 13 T cell receptor beta chains were all read from a single sample in a study of T-cell reconstitution after alpha-beta-depleted transplantation in children. Unique molecular identifiers were built into the TCRbeta library. MiXCR was run by TCRdb on the PCR reads, yielding one entry per CDR3 protein. The profile shows a few hundred thousand distinct CDR3 sequences, around 15% of them singletons. The material was PBMCs, mostly from graft donor cells, obtained 360 days after TCRalphabeta/CD19-depleted stem cell transplant. These receptor sequences come from a boy under two years old who had a stem cell transplant for Wiskott-Aldrich syndrome, so the T cells may come from the graft donor.

This sequence joins TRBV5-1 and TRBJ2-1; the D is unclear. In germline, CDR1 is SGHRS, CDR2 YFSETQ. V was pared by 3 bases and J by 0 bases, with 10 bases between. The CDR3 is 15 amino acids. The chain's CDR3 is CASSSTASSYNEQFF. The CDR3 nucleotides read TGCGCCAGCAGCTCGACTGCCAGCTCCTACAATGAGCAGTTCTTC. The full variable domain, rest sourced from reference TRBV5-1 and TRBJ2-1, is KAGVTQTPRYLIKTRGQQVTLSCSPISGHRSVSWYQQTPGQGLQFLFEYFSETQRNKGNFPGRFSGRQFSNSRSEMNVSTLELGDSALYLCASSSTASSYNEQFFGPGTRLTVL.

The table lists this clonotype with a few counts. This chain uses TRBV14 with TRBJ1-3; D call uncertain. Trimming cost V 4 bases and J 2 bases, with 9 bases left between them. The CDR3 spans 14 residues. The germline V gene has CDR1 SGHDN and CDR2 FVKESK. The CDR3 sequence: CASSRAGAGNTIYF. The CDR3 nucleotides read TGTGCCAGCAGCCGCGCTGGTGCTGGAAACACCATATATTTT.

V usage is TRBV7-9 and J usage is TRBJ2-1, with no clear D. Germline V gives CDR1 SEHNR, CDR2 FQNEAQ (reference sequence). V lost 1 base to trimming and J lost 7 bases, with 17 bases between them. The CDR3 consists of 16 residues. The CDR3 protein is CASSLVWTPHTNEQFF. CDR3 in DNA: TGTGCCAGCAGCTTAGTCTGGACCCCACACACTAATGAGCAGTTCTTC.

The V and J genes are TRBV5-1 and TRBJ2-5; 9 bases line up with TRBD1. Germline CDR1 and CDR2: SGHRS and YFSETQ. The CDR3 consists of 14 residues. With 4 bases clipped from V and 2 bases from J, the junction kept 3 bases outside the gene matches. The CDR3 reads CASSRGQGQETQYF. The CDR3 nucleotides are TGCGCCAGCAGCCGGGGACAGGGACAAGAGACCCAGTACTTC.

As to this clonotype: As the CDR3 is not closed by the conserved phenylalanine or tryptophan, this likely results from a read error. The J gene is TRBJ2-7, the V gene TRBV7-9, with 8 bases identical to TRBD1. The germline gives CDR1 SEHNR, CDR2 FQNEAQ (reference sequence). The CDR3 totals 14 residues. V trimming: 4 bases; J trimming: 5 bases; junction bases outside the gene matches: 7. CDR3 sequence (DNA): TGTGCCAGCAGCTCAGACAGGGGAGTACACGAGCAGTACTGC. Amino acids: CASSSDRGVHEQYC.

This rearrangement joins TRBV7-9 to TRBJ2-4, with TRBD1 as a possible D gene (6 bases). The CDR3 has 20 residues. CDR1 is SEHNR, CDR2 FQNEAQ, per germline (reference sequence). Between the trimmed V and J ends, which lost 3 bases and 0 bases, there was a span of 24 bases. CDR3 loop: CASSLGDLTGPRLAKNIQYF. The DNA of the CDR3 is TGTGCCAGCAGCTTGGGCGACCTGACAGGACCCAGACTAGCCAAAAACATTCAGTACTTC.

The chain joins TRBV5-5 to TRBJ2-1, with D perhaps matching TRBD2 (5 bases). Germline V gives CDR1 SGHKS, CDR2 YYEKEE (reference sequence). Trimming removed 1 base from V and 0 bases from J, with 11 bases in between. This CDR3 region has 16 residues. The CDR3 here is CASSLLVGSSYNEQFF. In nucleotides, the CDR3 is TGTGCCAGCAGCTTGTTAGTGGGGAGCTCCTACAATGAGCAGTTCTTC.

This clonotype was found many times. This chain connects TRBV6-1 to TRBJ2-1; 10 bases fit TRBD1. The CDR3 is 18 residues long. In germline, CDR1 is MNHNS, CDR2 SASEGT. V shed 2 bases, J shed 0 bases, and the junction held 7 bases outside the gene matches. CDR3 bases: TGTGCCAGCAGTGAATTGGGACAGGGGTCAATCTCCTACAATGAGCAGTTCTTC. This sequence encodes CASSELGQGSISYNEQFF.

The chain carries TRBV7-9 and TRBJ2-6; no clear D. The CDR3 is 16 amino acids. CDR1 and CDR2 (germline): SEHNR, FQNEAQ (reference sequence). Trimming pared 1 base from V and 2 bases from J, leaving 9 bases between. CDR3 amino acids: CASSLGSRTGANVLTF. The CDR3 DNA is TGTGCCAGCAGCTTAGGTTCTCGGACTGGGGCCAACGTCCTGACTTTC.

In its sample, this clonotype was seen a few times. This chain connects TRBV10-3 to TRBJ1-1; D is unresolved. Germline-derived CDR1 and CDR2 are ENHRY and SYGVKD. Trimming took 10 bases from V and 1 from J, leaving 13 bases between them. The CDR3 loop spans 13 amino acids. The CDR3 DNA is TGTGCCACTCAGGAGGATTCGAACACTGAAGCTTTCTTT. Amino acids: CATQEDSNTEAFF.

The chain links TRBV10-3 to TRBJ2-1; 8 bases align to TRBD2. The V gene end was trimmed by 3 bases and the J gene end by 6 bases; junction bases not matched to a gene: 7. The germline V gene encodes CDR1 ENHRY and CDR2 SYGVKD. The CDR3 length is 15 residues. The CDR3 loop reads CAISDRTSRGNEQFF. The CDR3, as DNA: TGTGCCATCAGTGACCGGACTAGCAGGGGCAATGAGCAGTTCTTC.

The chain carries TRBV5-1 and TRBJ2-5, with D uncertain. V lost 5 bases to trimming and J lost 1 base, with 9 bases between them. CDR1 SGHRS and CDR2 YFSETQ come from the germline V gene. This CDR3 has 13 residues. Written as DNA, the CDR3 is TGCGCCAGCAGAGAGAGTCTCCAAGAGACCCAGTACTTC. As protein: CASRESLQETQYF.

This clonotype was seen only a few times. The rearrangement joins TRBV5-1 to TRBJ2-5; no reliable D call. The germline V gene encodes CDR1 SGHRS and CDR2 YFSETQ. The CDR3 length is 14 residues. Trimming removed 4 bases from V and 2 bases from J, with 12 bases in between. CDR3 nucleotide sequence: TGCGCCAGCAGCCTAAGGGTGGATCAAGAGACCCAGTACTTC. Protein sequence: CASSLRVDQETQYF.